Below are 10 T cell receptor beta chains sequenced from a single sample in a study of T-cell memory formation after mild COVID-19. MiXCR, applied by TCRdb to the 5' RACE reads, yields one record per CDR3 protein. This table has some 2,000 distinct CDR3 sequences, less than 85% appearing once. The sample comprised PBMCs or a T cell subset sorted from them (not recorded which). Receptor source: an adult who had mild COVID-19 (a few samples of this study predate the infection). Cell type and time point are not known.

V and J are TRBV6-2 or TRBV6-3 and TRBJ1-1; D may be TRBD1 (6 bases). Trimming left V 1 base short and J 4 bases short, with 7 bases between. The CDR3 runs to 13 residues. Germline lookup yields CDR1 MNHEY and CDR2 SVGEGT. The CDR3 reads CASSYWGPTEAFF. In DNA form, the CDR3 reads TGTGCCAGCAGTTACTGGGGGCCCACTGAAGCTTTCTTT.

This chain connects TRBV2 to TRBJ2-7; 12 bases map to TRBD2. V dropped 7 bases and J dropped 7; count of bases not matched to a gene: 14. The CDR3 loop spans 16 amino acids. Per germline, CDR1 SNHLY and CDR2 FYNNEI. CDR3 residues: CASTGPGLAGYKEQYF. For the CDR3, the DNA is TGTGCCAGCACCGGGCCGGGACTAGCGGGTTATAAGGAGCAGTACTTC.

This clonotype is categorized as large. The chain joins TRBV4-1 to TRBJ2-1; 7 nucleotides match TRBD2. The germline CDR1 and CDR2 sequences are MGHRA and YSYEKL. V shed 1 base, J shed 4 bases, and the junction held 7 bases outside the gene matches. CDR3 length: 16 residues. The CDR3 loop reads CASSQVPGGGYNEQFF. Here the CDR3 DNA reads TGCGCCAGCAGCCAAGTTCCGGGAGGAGGGTACAATGAGCAGTTCTTC.

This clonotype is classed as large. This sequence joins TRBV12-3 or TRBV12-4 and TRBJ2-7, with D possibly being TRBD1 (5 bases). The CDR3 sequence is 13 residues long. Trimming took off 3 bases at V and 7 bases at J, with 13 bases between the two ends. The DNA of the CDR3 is TGTGCCAGCAGTTTTGGCAGGGTTGGGGAGCAGTACTTC. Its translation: CASSFGRVGEQYF.

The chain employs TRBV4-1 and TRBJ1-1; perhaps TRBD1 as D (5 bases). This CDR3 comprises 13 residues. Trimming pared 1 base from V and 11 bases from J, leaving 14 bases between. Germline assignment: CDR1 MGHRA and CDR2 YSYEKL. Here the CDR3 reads CASSQGGGTVAFF. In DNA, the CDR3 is TGCGCCAGCAGCCAAGGGGGGGGAACGGTGGCTTTCTTT.

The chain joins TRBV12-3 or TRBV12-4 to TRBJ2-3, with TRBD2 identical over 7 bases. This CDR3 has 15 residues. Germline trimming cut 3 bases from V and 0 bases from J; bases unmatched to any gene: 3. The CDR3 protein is CASSFSSGSTDTQYF. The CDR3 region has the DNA TGTGCCAGCAGTTTCTCTAGCGGTAGCACAGATACGCAGTATTTT.

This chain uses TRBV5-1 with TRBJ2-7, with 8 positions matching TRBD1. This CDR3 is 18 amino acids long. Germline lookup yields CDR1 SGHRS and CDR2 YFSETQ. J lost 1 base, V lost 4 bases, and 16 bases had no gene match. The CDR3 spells CASSKGQDSSPGSYEQYF. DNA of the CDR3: TGCGCCAGCAGCAAGGGACAGGACTCCTCCCCCGGGTCCTACGAGCAGTACTTC.

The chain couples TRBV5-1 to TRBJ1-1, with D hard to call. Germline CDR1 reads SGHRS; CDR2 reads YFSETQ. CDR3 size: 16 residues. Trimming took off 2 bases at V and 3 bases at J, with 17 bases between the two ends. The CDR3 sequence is CASSFRPGDLDTEAFF. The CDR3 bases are TGCGCCAGCAGCTTCAGACCCGGTGACTTGGACACTGAAGCTTTCTTT.

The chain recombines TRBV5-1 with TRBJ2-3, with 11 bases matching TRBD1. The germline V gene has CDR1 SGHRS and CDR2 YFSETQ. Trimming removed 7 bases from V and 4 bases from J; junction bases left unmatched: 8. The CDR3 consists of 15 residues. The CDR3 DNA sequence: TGCGCCAGCTCCTCCGGGACAGGGGGTGCAGATACGCAGTATTTT. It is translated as CASSSGTGGADTQYF.

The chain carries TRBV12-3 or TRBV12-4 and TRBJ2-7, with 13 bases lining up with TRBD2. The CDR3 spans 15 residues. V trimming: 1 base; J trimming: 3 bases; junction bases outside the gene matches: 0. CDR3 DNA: TGTGCCAGCAGTTTAGGGACTAGCGGGAGCTACGAGCAGTACTTC. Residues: CASSLGTSGSYEQYF.